The following is a T cell receptor (beta chain) sequence with its context. The antigen remains undetermined. Findings of the study overall: Tumor-infiltrating Treg TCR alpha and beta sequences overlapped most with tumor naive CD4+ T cells, then blood naive. Tumor memory CD4+ T cell TCR gene usage clustered with blood and lymph node memory CD4+ cells and lymph node naive CD4+ cells. The larger cohort examined one V-J beta rearrangement, not whole repertoires.

The sorted Tregs were CD4+CD25+CD127-/low cells. Germline V gives CDR1 SGHRS, CDR2 YFSETQ. This CDR3 has 14 residues. Unmatched junction bases numbered 5, after V lost 3 bases and J lost 4 bases. Full-length variable regions came from constant-region reverse primers plus semi-nested Nested Universal Primer A PCR. A single record per CDR3 protein comes from TCRdb applying MiXCR to the 5' RACE reads. The data contain tens of thousands of distinct CDR3 sequences, less than 30% of them singletons. This receptor was obtained from a female donor with breast cancer. V and J are TRBV5-1 and TRBJ1-1; TRBD1 agrees at 8 bases. The source material was tumor-infiltrating Tregs sorted from the breast tumor. The DNA of the CDR3 is TGCGCCAGCAGCTCCTCAGGGGGCTTCACTGAAGCTTTCTTT. It specifies CASSSSGGFTEAFF.